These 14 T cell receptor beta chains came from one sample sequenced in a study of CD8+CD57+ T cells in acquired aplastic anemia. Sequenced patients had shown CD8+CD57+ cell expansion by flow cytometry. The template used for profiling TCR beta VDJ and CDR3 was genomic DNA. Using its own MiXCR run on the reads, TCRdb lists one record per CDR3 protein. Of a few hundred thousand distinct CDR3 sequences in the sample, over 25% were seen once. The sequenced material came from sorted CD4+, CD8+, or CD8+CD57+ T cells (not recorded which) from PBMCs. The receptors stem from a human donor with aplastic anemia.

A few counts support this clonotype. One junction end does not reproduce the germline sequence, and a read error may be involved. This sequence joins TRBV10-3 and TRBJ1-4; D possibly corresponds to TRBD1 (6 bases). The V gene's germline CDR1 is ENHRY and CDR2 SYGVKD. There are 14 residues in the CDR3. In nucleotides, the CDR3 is TGTGCCAGCAGTGAAATGAGGACAGTTGAAAAACTGTTTTTT. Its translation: CASSEMRTVEKLFF.

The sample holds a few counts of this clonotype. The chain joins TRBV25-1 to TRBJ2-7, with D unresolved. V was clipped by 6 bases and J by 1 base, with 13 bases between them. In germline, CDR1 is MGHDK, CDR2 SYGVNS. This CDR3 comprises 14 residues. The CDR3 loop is CASSQVVNSYEQYF. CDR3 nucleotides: TGTGCCAGCAGCCAAGTGGTCAATTCCTACGAGCAGTACTTC.

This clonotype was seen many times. The DNA of the CDR3 is TGCGCCAGCAGCGCAAACAGGGATACGAGGCCCGAGCAGTACTTC. Translation gives CASSANRDTRPEQYF. The chain uses TRBV5-1 and TRBJ2-7, with a possible D match to TRBD1 (6 bases). CDR1 and CDR2 from the germline V gene are SGHRS and YFSETQ. The V gene lost 4 bases and the J gene lost 6 bases, with 20 bases spanning the gap. The CDR3 sequence is 15 residues long.

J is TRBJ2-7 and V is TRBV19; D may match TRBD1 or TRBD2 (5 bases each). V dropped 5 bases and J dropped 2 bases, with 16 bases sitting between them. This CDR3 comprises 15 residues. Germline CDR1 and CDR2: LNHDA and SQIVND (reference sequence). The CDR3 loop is CASSPPRDGAYEQYF. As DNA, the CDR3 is TGTGCCAGTAGTCCCCCCCGGGACGGAGCCTACGAGCAGTACTTC.

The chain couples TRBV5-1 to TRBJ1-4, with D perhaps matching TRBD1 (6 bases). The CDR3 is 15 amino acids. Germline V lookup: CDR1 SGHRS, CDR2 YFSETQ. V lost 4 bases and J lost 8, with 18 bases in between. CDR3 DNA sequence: TGCGCCAGCAGCCTGGGGACAACATCTGGAGAAAAACTGTTTTTT. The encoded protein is CASSLGTTSGEKLFF.

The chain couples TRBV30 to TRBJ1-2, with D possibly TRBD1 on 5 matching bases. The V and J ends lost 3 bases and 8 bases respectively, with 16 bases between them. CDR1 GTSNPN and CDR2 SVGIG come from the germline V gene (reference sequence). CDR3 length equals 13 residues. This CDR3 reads CAWSLTGSVGYTF. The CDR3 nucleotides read TGTGCCTGGAGCCTTACAGGTTCTGTCGGCTACACCTTC.

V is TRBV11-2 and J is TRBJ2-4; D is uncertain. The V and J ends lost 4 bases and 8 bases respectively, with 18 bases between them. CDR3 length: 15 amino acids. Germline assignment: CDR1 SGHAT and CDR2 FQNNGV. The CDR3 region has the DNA TGTGCCAGCAGCTCACCGACCGAAGCCGTACACATTCAGTACTTC. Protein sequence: CASSSPTEAVHIQYF.

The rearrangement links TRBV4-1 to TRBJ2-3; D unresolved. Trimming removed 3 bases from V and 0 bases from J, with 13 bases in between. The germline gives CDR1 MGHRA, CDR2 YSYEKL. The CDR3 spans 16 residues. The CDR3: CASSHPISTSTDTQYF. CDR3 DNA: TGCGCCAGCAGCCACCCGATCTCGACTAGCACAGATACGCAGTATTTT.

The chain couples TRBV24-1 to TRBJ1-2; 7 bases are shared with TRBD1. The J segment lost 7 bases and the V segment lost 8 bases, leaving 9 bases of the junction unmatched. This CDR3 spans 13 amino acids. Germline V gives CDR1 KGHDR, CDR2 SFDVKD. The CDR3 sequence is CATNGTVDGGYTF. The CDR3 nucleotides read TGTGCCACCAACGGGACAGTGGATGGTGGCTACACCTTC.

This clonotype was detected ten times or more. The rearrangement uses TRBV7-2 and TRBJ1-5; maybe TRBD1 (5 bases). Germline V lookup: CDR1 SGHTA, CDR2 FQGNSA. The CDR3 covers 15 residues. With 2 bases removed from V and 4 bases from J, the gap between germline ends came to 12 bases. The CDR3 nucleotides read TGTGCCAGCAGCTTAATTTGGGGGAAAAATCAGCCCCAGCATTTT. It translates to CASSLIWGKNQPQHF.

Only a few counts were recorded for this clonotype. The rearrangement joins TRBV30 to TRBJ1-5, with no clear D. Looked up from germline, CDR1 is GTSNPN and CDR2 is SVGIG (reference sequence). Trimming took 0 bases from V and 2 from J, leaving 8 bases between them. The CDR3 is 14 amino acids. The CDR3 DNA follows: TGTGCCTGGAGTGTACCGGCCGGCAATCAGCCCCAGCATTTT. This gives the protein CAWSVPAGNQPQHF.

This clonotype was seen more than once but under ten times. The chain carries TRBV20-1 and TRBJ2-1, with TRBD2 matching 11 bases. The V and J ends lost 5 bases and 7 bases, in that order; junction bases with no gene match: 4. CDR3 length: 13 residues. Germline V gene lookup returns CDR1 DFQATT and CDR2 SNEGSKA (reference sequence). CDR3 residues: CSAFLAGGNEQFF. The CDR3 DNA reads TGCAGTGCTTTCCTAGCGGGGGGAAATGAGCAGTTCTTC.

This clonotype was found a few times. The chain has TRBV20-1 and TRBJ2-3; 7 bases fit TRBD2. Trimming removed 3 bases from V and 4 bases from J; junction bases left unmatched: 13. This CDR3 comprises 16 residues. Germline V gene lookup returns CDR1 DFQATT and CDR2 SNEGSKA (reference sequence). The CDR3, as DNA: TGCAGTGCTAGTCAGTCTCGCGGGAGCTTCGCAGATACGCAGTATTTT. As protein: CSASQSRGSFADTQYF.

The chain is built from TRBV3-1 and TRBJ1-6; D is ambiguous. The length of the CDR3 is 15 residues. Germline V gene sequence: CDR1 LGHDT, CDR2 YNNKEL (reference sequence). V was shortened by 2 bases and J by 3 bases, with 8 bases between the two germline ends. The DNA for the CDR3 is TGTGCCAGCAGCCAATTAAGCGACTATAATTCACCCCTCCACTTT. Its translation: CASSQLSDYNSPLHF.